This paragraph covers one TCR beta chain sequence. Its specificity is unknown. This sample is part of a study of T-cell reconstitution after alpha-beta-depleted transplantation in children. Study observations and caveats: Roughly two months post-transplant, alpha-beta T cells reportedly originated from several hundred graft clones that had expanded. Most T-cell counts and diversity one year after the transplant came from T cells that were newly produced. TCRbeta diversity was high at day 60 in some patients (a result of surviving recipient T cells and thymic progenitors).

Unique molecular identifiers were incorporated during preparation of the TCRbeta library. TCRdb analysed the PCR reads with MiXCR anew, one entry per CDR3 protein. The table lists 530,000 or so distinct CDR3 sequences, over 25% of them singletons. Germline trimming cut 0 bases from V and 4 bases from J; bases unmatched to any gene: 5. The CDR3 runs 15 residues. Germline-derived CDR1 and CDR2 are SGHRS and YFSETQ. This chain connects TRBV5-1 to TRBJ2-3; 7 nucleotides line up with TRBD1. This clonotype was obtained from a boy younger than two with Wiskott-Aldrich syndrome, due to receive a stem cell transplant. Sequences were derived from PBMCs, sampled before TCRalphabeta/CD19-depleted stem cell transplant. The CDR3 region has the DNA TGCGCCAGCAGCTTGGTGGCTCAGGGGGCAGATACGCAGTATTTT. Protein: CASSLVAQGADTQYF.